Each of the 3 T cell receptor beta chains below was sequenced from the same sample in a study of blood T cell repertoires in COVID-19. Profiled with immunoSEQ multiplex PCR; TCRdb holds only in-frame clones, not every one. The sample consists of 220,000 or so clones, around three quarters of them appearing once. The source material was peripheral blood. The receptors originated from a woman in her sixties or seventies with acute or convalescent COVID-19.

This rearrangement joins TRBV6-1 to TRBJ2-7; 9 positions match TRBD1. CDR3 length: 15 amino acids. The junction had 5 bases not matched to a gene; V was cut back by 2 bases and J by 3 bases. Looked up from germline, CDR1 is MNHNS and CDR2 is SASEGT. The CDR3: CASSETGTGLYEQYF. Here the CDR3 DNA reads TGTGCCAGCAGTGAAACCGGGACAGGGCTCTACGAGCAGTACTTC.

This clone was seen more than once but under ten times. The genes are TRBV18 and TRBJ2-7; 9 bases agree with TRBD2. Germline V gene data show CDR1 as KGHSH and CDR2 as LQKENI. The CDR3 totals 11 residues. The CDR3 loop is CAAGGTYEQYF. DNA for the CDR3: TGTGCGGCGGGGGGGACCTACGAGCAGTACTTC.

This clone was counted a few times. Other DNA variants within this sample encode the same CDR3. The gene calls are TRBV28 and TRBJ1-2; tentative D call: TRBD1 (6 bases). In germline, CDR1 is MDHEN, CDR2 SYDVKM. V was cut by 3 bases and J by 3 bases, with 8 bases left in between. The CDR3 is 13 amino acids. DNA for the CDR3: TGTGCCAGCAGTTTTTCAGGGGACTATGGCTACACCTTC. Its protein product is CASSFSGDYGYTF.